A selection of T cell receptor beta chains follows, all from one sample in a study of cytomegalovirus exposure and HLA in healthy donors. The protocol was immunoSEQ multiplex PCR, while the TCRdb copy is restricted to in-frame clones and leaves out a portion. The table includes roughly 150,000 clones, less than 65% detected once. What was sequenced was PBMCs. The receptors stem from a woman aged 25 to 39 in good health and CMV-seropositive. Both conserved end residues are part of each CDR3. Fields, in order: V gene, J gene, clone size, D gene, CDR3 protein, CDR3 DNA. A D gene is named only where the DNA matches it firmly. The size of a clone is reported for some rows only, either as once, few or many, or as a class for expanded clones.

>TRBV5-5|TRBJ2-7|few|TRBD1
CASSATGGSYEQYF
TGTGCCAGCAGCGCTACAGGGGGCTCCTACGAGCAGTACTTC
>TRBV19|TRBJ2-7|-|-
CASRSSRSYEQYF
TGTGCCAGTAGGTCTAGTCGCTCCTACGAGCAGTACTTC
>TRBV2|TRBJ1-3|-|-
CASSERRARYSGNTIYF
TGTGCCAGCAGTGAGAGAAGAGCAAGATACTCTGGAAACACCATATATTTT
>TRBV10-3|TRBJ2-1|-|TRBD2
CAISPLADLSEQFF
TGTGCCATCAGCCCTCTAGCGGACTTGAGTGAGCAGTTCTTC
>TRBV7-2|TRBJ2-7|-|-
CASSLDAVGFYEQYF
TGTGCCAGCAGCTTAGACGCCGTTGGTTTCTACGAGCAGTACTTC
>TRBV29-1|TRBJ2-1|-|-
CSGTDSGNNEQFF
TGCAGCGGGACGGACAGCGGCAACAATGAGCAGTTCTTC
>TRBV9|TRBJ2-2|few|TRBD2
CASSRGGTNTGELFF
TGTGCCAGCAGCCGCGGGGGGACAAACACCGGGGAGCTGTTTTTT
>TRBV11-1|TRBJ2-7|-|-
CASSAGRLEQYF
TGTGCCAGCAGCGCAGGAAGGCTCGAGCAGTACTTC
>TRBV5-1|TRBJ2-1|-|-
CASSLGDTTGEQFF
TGCGCCAGCAGCTTGGGGGACACCACGGGGGAGCAGTTCTTC
>TRBV5-4|TRBJ2-3|-|TRBD2
CASSSGTSGRNIDTQYF
TGTGCCAGCAGCTCCGGGACTAGCGGGAGGAATATAGATACGCAGTATTTT
>TRBV2|TRBJ2-1|-|TRBD2
CASIPGLADNNEQFF
TGTGCCAGCATTCCGGGACTAGCGGACAACAATGAGCAGTTCTTC
>TRBV19|TRBJ1-4|-|TRBD1
CASSTRTGEEKLFF
TGTGCCAGTAGTACACGGACAGGGGAGGAAAAACTGTTTTTT
>TRBV7-8|TRBJ2-2|-|-
CASKSGNTGELFF
TGTGCCAGCAAGTCGGGGAACACCGGGGAGCTGTTTTTT
>TRBV13|TRBJ2-7|-|-
CASSLWQGGQYF
TGTGCCAGCAGCTTATGGCAGGGCGGGCAGTACTTC
>TRBV2|TRBJ2-7|-|TRBD1
CASHDGTGTYEQYF
TGTGCCAGCCACGACGGGACAGGCACCTACGAGCAGTACTTC
>TRBV5-1|TRBJ1-3|-|TRBD1
CASSSVYGRDRAGNTIYF
TGCGCCAGCAGCTCCGTATACGGACGAGACAGGGCTGGAAACACCATATATTTT
>TRBV6-5|TRBJ1-4|few|-
CASASPKESEKLFF
TGTGCCAGCGCCTCCCCTAAGGAGAGTGAAAAACTGTTTTTT
>TRBV19|TRBJ2-7|-|-
CASSSGRRDEQYF
TGTGCCAGTAGTTCGGGCAGGAGGGACGAGCAGTACTTC
>TRBV7-8|TRBJ2-2|-|TRBD2
CASRLAGGLGSGELFF
TGTGCCAGCAGATTAGCGGGGGGGCTAGGTTCCGGGGAGCTGTTTTTT
>TRBV5-1|TRBJ2-7|-|TRBD2
CASSRDGTSGYEQYF
TGCGCCAGCAGCCGGGACGGGACTAGCGGATACGAGCAGTACTTC
>TRBV19|TRBJ2-4|few|TRBD1
CASTGDRINIQYF
TGTGCCAGTACTGGGGACAGAATAAACATTCAGTACTTC
>TRBV7-2|TRBJ2-4|-|-
CASSFSPGKNIQYF
TGTGCCAGCAGCTTTTCGCCGGGTAAAAACATTCAGTACTTC
>TRBV6-5|TRBJ2-7|once|-
CASCSGHLYEQYF
TGTGCCAGCTGCTCAGGACACCTCTACGAGCAGTACTTC
>TRBV28|TRBJ1-1|few|TRBD1
CASSFPGDDRVLMNTEAFF
TGTGCCAGCAGTTTTCCTGGGGATGACAGGGTACTCATGAACACTGAAGCTTTCTTT
>TRBV7-9|TRBJ2-5|few|-
CASSLMGALEETQYF
TGTGCCAGCAGCTTAATGGGGGCGTTAGAGGAGACCCAGTACTTC
>TRBV30|TRBJ2-1|-|-
CACTQFPRGSFEQFF
TGTGCCTGCACCCAATTCCCCCGGGGTTCGTTTGAGCAGTTCTTC
>TRBV7-3|TRBJ2-1|once|-
CASSFDRTTNEQFF
TGTGCCAGCAGCTTTGATCGCACCACTAATGAGCAGTTCTTC